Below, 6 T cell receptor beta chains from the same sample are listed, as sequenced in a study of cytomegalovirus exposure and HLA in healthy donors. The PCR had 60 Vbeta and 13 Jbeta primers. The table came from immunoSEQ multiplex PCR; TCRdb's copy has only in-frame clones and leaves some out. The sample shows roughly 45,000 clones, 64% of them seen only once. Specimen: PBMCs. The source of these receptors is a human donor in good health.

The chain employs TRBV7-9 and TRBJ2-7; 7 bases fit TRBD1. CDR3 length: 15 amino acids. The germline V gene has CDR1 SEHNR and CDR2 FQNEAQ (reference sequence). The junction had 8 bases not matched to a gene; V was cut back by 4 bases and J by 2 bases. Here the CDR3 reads CASSSRDSEPYEQYF. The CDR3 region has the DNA TGTGCCAGCAGCTCCCGGGACAGCGAACCCTACGAGCAGTACTTC. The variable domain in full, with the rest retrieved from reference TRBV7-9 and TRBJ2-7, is DTGVSQNPRHKITKRGQNVTFRCDPISEHNRLYWYRQTLGQGPEFLTYFQNEAQLEKSRLLSDRFSAERPKGSFSTLEIQRTEQGDSAMYLCASSSRDSEPYEQYFGPGTRLTVT.

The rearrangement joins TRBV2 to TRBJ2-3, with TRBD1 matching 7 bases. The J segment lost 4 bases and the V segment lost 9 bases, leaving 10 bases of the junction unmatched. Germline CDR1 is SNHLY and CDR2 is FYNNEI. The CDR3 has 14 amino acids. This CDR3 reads CARGGQAGADTQYF. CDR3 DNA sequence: TGTGCCAGAGGAGGACAGGCCGGGGCAGATACGCAGTATTTT. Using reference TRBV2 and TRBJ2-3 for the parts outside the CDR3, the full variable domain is EPEVTQTPSHQVTQMGQEVILRCVPISNHLYFYWYRQILGQKVEFLVSFYNNEISEKSEIFDDQFSVERPDGSNFTLKIRSTKLEDSAMYFCARGGQAGADTQYFGPGTRLTVL.

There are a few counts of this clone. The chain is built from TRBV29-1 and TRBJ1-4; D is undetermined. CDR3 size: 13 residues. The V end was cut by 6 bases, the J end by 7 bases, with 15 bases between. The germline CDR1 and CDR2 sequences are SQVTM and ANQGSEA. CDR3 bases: TGCAGCGTGGCAATCCTCTCGGGTGAAAAACTGTTTTTT. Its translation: CSVAILSGEKLFF. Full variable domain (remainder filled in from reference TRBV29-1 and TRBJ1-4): SAVISQKPSRDICQRGTSLTIQCQVDSQVTMMFWYRQQPGQSLTLIATANQGSEATYESGFVIDKFPISRPNLTFSTLTVSNMSPEDSSIYLCSVAILSGEKLFFGSGTQLSVL.

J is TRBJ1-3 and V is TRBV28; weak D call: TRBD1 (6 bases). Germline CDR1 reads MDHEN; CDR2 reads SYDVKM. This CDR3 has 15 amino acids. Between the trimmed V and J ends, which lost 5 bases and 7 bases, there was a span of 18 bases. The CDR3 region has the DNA TGTGCCAGCAGTCCGCCCAACAGGGTCGGGAACACCATATATTTT. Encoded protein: CASSPPNRVGNTIYF.

CDR3 sequence: CASSLMPGATNEKLFF. The CDR3 coding sequence is TGTGCCAGCAGCTTAATGCCCGGAGCAACTAATGAAAAACTGTTTTTT. The V and J genes are TRBV7-9 and TRBJ1-4, with D hard to call. The length of the CDR3 is 16 residues. Trimming left V 2 bases short and J 0 bases short, with 10 bases between. Germline V CDR1 and CDR2: SEHNR, FQNEAQ (reference sequence).

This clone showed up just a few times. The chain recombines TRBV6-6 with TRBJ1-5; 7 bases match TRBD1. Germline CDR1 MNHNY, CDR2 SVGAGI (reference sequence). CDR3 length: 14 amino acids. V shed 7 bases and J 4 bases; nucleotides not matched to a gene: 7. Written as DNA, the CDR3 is TGTGCCAGCACCACCGGGACAGCAAATCAGCCCCAGCATTTT. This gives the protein CASTTGTANQPQHF.